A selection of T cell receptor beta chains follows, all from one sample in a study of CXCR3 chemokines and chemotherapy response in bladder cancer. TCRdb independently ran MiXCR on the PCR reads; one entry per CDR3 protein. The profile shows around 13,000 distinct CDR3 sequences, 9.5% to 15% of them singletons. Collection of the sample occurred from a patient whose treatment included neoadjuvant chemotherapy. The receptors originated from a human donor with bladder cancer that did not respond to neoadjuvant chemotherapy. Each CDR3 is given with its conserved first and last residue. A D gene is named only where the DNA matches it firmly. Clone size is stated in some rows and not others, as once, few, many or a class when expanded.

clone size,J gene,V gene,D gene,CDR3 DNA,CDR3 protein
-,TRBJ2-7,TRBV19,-,TGTGCCAGTAGTTTATGGGGGGGGCAGGTCAGCTCCTACGAGCAGTACTTC,CASSLWGGQVSSYEQYF
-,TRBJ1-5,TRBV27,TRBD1,TGTGCCAGCAGTGCCCGACAGGGGGGCGGCAATCAGCCCCAGCATTTT,CASSARQGGGNQPQHF
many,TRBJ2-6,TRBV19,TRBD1,TGTGCCAGTAGTAACCTGGGACAGGCCCACTCTGGGGCCAACGTCCTGACTTTC,CASSNLGQAHSGANVLTF
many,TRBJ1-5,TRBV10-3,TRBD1,TGTGCCACCTCGGACAGGGGGAGCAATCAGCCCCAGCATTTT,CATSDRGSNQPQHF
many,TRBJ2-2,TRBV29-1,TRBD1,TGCAGCGCAGCGCACTCCGGGACAGGGTATAACACCGGGGAGCTGTTTTTT,CSAAHSGTGYNTGELFF
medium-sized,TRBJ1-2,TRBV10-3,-,TGTGCCATCAGTCCAGGGGATGGCTACACCTTC,CAISPGDGYTF
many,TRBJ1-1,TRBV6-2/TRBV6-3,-,TGTGCCAGCAGCGGCAGGGTGGGAGTTGGCACTGAAGCTTTCTTT,CASSGRVGVGTEAFF
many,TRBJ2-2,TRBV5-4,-,TGTGCCAGCAGCCTGCCCCCCAGCGGTAAATACACCGGGGAGCTGTTTTTT,CASSLPPSGKYTGELFF
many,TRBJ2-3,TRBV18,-,TGTGCCAGCTCACCACCGAATAGCGACACAGATACGCAGTATTTT,CASSPPNSDTDTQYF
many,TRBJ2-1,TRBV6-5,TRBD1,TGTGCCAGCAGGCCTGGGACAGGGGACGTTAATGAGCAGTTCTTC,CASRPGTGDVNEQFF
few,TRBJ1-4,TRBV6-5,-,TGTGCCAGCAAAACGGGGAATGAAAAACTGTTTTTT,CASKTGNEKLFF